The 24 T cell receptor beta chains below all came from one sample that was sequenced in a study of T cells in Graves' hyperthyroidism and ophthalmopathy. The investigators amplified TCR beta CDR3 regions from RNA transcripts. HTBI primers were the set used in a first-round RT-PCR of the TCR CDR3. TCRdb recomputed calls from the multiplex PCR reads with MiXCR, one row per CDR3 protein. In the table there are about 640,000 distinct CDR3 sequences, 14% of which are singletons. The sample taken for sequencing was blood. These receptors were obtained from a woman in her forties or fifties with Graves' ophthalmopathy.

Concerning this clonotype itself: A read error may be the cause here, since a much bigger clone is one base away. The rearrangement joins TRBV7-6 to TRBJ2-2, with a possible D match to TRBD2 (5 bases). V lost 2 bases and J 5 bases, leaving 12 bases between the germline ends. The CDR3 length is 15 residues. Germline CDR1 is SGHVS and CDR2 is FNYEAQ. The CDR3 DNA reads TGTGCCAGCAGCTTAATCACGGGATTTACCGGGGAGCTGTTTTTT. As protein: CASSLITGFTGELFF.

This clonotype was counted many times. The rearrangement links TRBV12-3 or TRBV12-4 to TRBJ2-7; 8 bases fit TRBD1. The CDR3 has 13 residues. V gave up 5 bases and J gave up 4 bases; unmatched junction bases: 4. The CDR3 DNA is TGTGCCAGCAGTAAGAGGACAGGGTACGAGCAGTACTTC. It codes for CASSKRTGYEQYF.

This clonotype was seen at least ten times. The V and J genes are TRBV12-3 or TRBV12-4 and TRBJ1-2, with D uncertain. Trimming took off 4 bases at V and 9 bases at J, with 18 bases between the two ends. CDR3 size: 14 residues. The DNA for the CDR3 is TGTGCCAGCAGTTCCCGGCGGGAGGGAAGTCGCTACACCTTC. Translated: CASSSRREGSRYTF.

DNA for the CDR3: TGTGCCAGCAGTGTAGTGGGGAATTTGGAAAAACTGTTTTTT. This translates into CASSVVGNLEKLFF. J is TRBJ1-4 and V is TRBV2, with D unclear. Germline-derived CDR1 and CDR2 are SNHLY and FYNNEI. CDR3 length: 14 amino acids. The V and J ends lost 4 bases and 8 bases respectively, with 14 bases between them. Full variable domain (missing parts from reference TRBV2 and TRBJ1-4): EPEVTQTPSHQVTQMGQEVILRCVPISNHLYFYWYRQILGQKVEFLVSFYNNEISEKSEIFDDQFSVERPDGSNFTLKIRSTKLEDSAMYFCASSVVGNLEKLFFGSGTQLSVL.

This clonotype was detected a few times. The J gene is TRBJ2-3, the V gene TRBV24-1, with TRBD2 matching over 7 bases. The trim removed 12 bases at V and 2 bases at J, leaving 10 bases unmatched. The CDR3 contains 14 residues. Germline-derived CDR1 and CDR2 are KGHDR and SFDVKD. For the CDR3, the DNA is TGTGCCTCCTCTAGCGGCTACTACACAGATACGCAGTATTTT. Its translation is CASSSGYYTDTQYF.

This clonotype was observed many times. This chain connects TRBV9 to TRBJ2-5, with D possibly TRBD2 on 6 matching bases. The germline V gene has CDR1 SGDLS and CDR2 YYNGEE. V shed 2 bases and J shed 4 bases, with 15 bases lying between them. The CDR3 has 15 residues. CDR3 region: CASSVGTGLLETQYF. CDR3 in DNA: TGTGCCAGCAGCGTCGGGACGGGACTTCTAGAGACCCAGTACTTC.

This clonotype showed up just once. V usage is TRBV7-9 and J usage is TRBJ2-5; 8 bases match TRBD1. This CDR3 region has 15 residues. CDR1 is SEHNR and CDR2 is FQNEAQ in the germline V gene (reference sequence). With V trimmed by 2 bases and J by 4 bases, 6 bases remained unmatched. The CDR3, as DNA: TGTGCCAGCAGCTTACCTAGCAGGGGGCGAGAGACCCAGTACTTC. Its translation is CASSLPSRGRETQYF.

This clonotype was seen a handful of times. The chain combines TRBV20-1 with TRBJ2-7, with a tentative D call TRBD1 (5 bases). Germline CDR1 is DFQATT and CDR2 is SNEGSKA (reference sequence). Trimming removed 3 bases from V and 0 bases from J, with 9 bases in between. This CDR3 is 13 amino acids long. Written as DNA, the CDR3 is TGCAGTGCTAGCAAGGGGTACTCCTACGAGCAGTACTTC. Translation: CSASKGYSYEQYF.

This clonotype was recorded many times. This chain uses TRBV7-6 with TRBJ1-2; TRBD1 aligns across 7 bases. Germline V gene data show CDR1 as SGHVS and CDR2 as FNYEAQ. The CDR3 contains 13 residues. J gave up 6 bases and V 3 bases, and 4 bases lay outside the gene matches. The CDR3 here is CASSFAGGDGYTF. CDR3 in DNA: TGTGCCAGCAGCTTTGCAGGGGGTGATGGCTACACCTTC.

This clonotype was counted many times. V gene TRBV20-1 combines with J gene TRBJ2-4; 14 bases align to TRBD2. The CDR3 spans 17 residues. The V segment lost 6 bases and the J segment 0 bases; nucleotides outside the gene matches: 7. Germline loops: CDR1 DFQATT, CDR2 SNEGSKA (reference sequence). The CDR3 spells CSAKTSGRGLAKNIQYF. The CDR3 nucleotides are TGCAGTGCCAAGACTAGCGGGAGGGGACTAGCCAAAAACATTCAGTACTTC.

In its sample, this clonotype was seen a few times. The gene calls are TRBV5-1 and TRBJ2-7, with a possible D match to TRBD2 (5 bases). The CDR3 consists of 14 residues. CDR1 and CDR2 from the germline V gene are SGHRS and YFSETQ. Trimming removed 0 bases at V and 6 bases at J, with 13 bases between. The CDR3 is CASSLDRVEVEQYF. The CDR3, as DNA: TGCGCCAGCAGCTTGGACCGGGTGGAGGTCGAGCAGTACTTC.

This clonotype was counted at least ten times. The chain joins TRBV2 to TRBJ1-5, with D perhaps TRBD1 (6 bases). The CDR3 runs 16 residues. V gave up 6 bases and J gave up 4 bases, with 19 bases separating them. Germline CDR1 reads SNHLY; CDR2 reads FYNNEI. The CDR3 region has the DNA TGTGCCAGCAGGGAGGGGCGGGGGGCCTATAATCAGCCCCAGCATTTT. Protein: CASREGRGAYNQPQHF.

This clonotype has at least ten counts. The chain couples TRBV20-1 to TRBJ2-1; the D is unclear. From germline, CDR1 is DFQATT and CDR2 SNEGSKA (reference sequence). Deletions cut 6 bases from V and 7 bases from J, with 16 bases between. The CDR3 runs to 13 residues. DNA of the CDR3: TGCAGTGCCTCGATACCCGGCGGAAATGAGCAGTTCTTC. It codes for CSASIPGGNEQFF.

As concerns this clonotype: A read error may be the cause here, since a much bigger clone is one base away. The CDR3 region is CASSLVTSAYNEQSF. Written as DNA, the CDR3 is TGCGCCAGCAGCTTGGTGACTAGCGCCTACAATGAGCAGTCCTTC. The V call is TRBV5-1, the J call TRBJ2-1; 8 bases match TRBD2. The CDR3 is 15 amino acids. The germline gives CDR1 SGHRS, CDR2 YFSETQ.

This clonotype has just a few counts. V is TRBV6-2 or TRBV6-3 and J is TRBJ1-1; D gene uncertain. The germline V gene encodes CDR1 MNHEY and CDR2 SVGEGT. V dropped 1 base and J dropped 2 bases, with 11 bases sitting between them. The CDR3 has 15 amino acids. The CDR3 DNA sequence: TGTGCCAGCAGTTACTTTAGATCAGCTAACACTGAAGCTTTCTTT. Amino acid sequence: CASSYFRSANTEAFF.

The chain has TRBV19 and TRBJ1-1; the D gene is possibly TRBD1 (6 bases). In germline, CDR1 is LNHDA, CDR2 SQIVND (reference sequence). Between the trimmed V and J ends, which lost 10 bases and 5 bases, there was a span of 23 bases. This CDR3 spans 15 amino acids. CDR3 in DNA: TGTGCCACCCGCGGGATTTTTGGGCAGGGGACTGAAGCTTTCTTT. Protein sequence: CATRGIFGQGTEAFF.

The V call is TRBV19, the J call TRBJ2-2; possible D gene TRBD2, 6 bases. Per the germline V gene, CDR1 is LNHDA and CDR2 is SQIVND (reference sequence). The CDR3 totals 20 residues. V was pared by 1 base and J by 1 base, with 22 bases between. The CDR3 sequence is CASSIGTPRESGLNTGELFF. The CDR3 nucleotides read TGTGCCAGTAGTATAGGTACTCCCCGGGAGAGCGGGCTGAACACCGGGGAGCTGTTTTTT. Full variable domain (outside the CDR3, taken from reference TRBV19 and TRBJ2-2): DGGITQSPKYLFRKEGQNVTLSCEQNLNHDAMYWYRQDPGQGLRLIYYSQIVNDFQKGDIAEGYSVSREKKESFPLTVTSAQKNPTAFYLCASSIGTPRESGLNTGELFFGEGSRLTVL.

This chain joins TRBV5-4 and TRBJ1-2; 9 bases align to TRBD1. CDR3 length equals 15 residues. CDR1 is SGHNT, CDR2 YYREEE, per germline (reference sequence). V shed 4 bases, J shed 6 bases, and the junction held 10 bases outside the gene matches. CDR3 bases: TGTGCCAGCAGCCGTCCCGGGACAGGGTTCAATGGCTACACCTTC. It specifies CASSRPGTGFNGYTF.

At least ten counts were recorded for this clonotype. The chain combines TRBV10-3 with TRBJ2-7, with D possibly TRBD1 on 7 matching bases. The CDR3 has 14 amino acids. Trimming removed 0 bases at V and 5 bases at J, with 11 bases between. Germline CDR1 ENHRY, CDR2 SYGVKD. Here the CDR3 DNA reads TGTGCCATCAGTGAGTCCAGGGGGGTAGACGAGCAGTACTTC. It is translated as CAISESRGVDEQYF.

This clonotype has ten or more counts. The CDR3 nucleotides are TGCGCCAGCAGCCAAGGGACTAGCGGGGATTACGAGCAGTACTTC. Encoded protein: CASSQGTSGDYEQYF. The V call is TRBV4-1, the J call TRBJ2-7; 12 bases agree with TRBD2. V was pared by 1 base and J by 4 bases, with 2 bases of the junction left unmatched. The germline V gene has CDR1 MGHRA and CDR2 YSYEKL. The length of the CDR3 is 15 residues.

In its sample, this clonotype was seen many times. V is TRBV11-2 and J is TRBJ2-7; 9 bases fit TRBD2. This CDR3 has 15 residues. CDR1 and CDR2 from the germline V gene are SGHAT and FQNNGV. The V gene end was trimmed by 0 bases and the J gene end by 2 bases; junction bases not matched to a gene: 2. CDR3 sequence: CASSLDGGRAYEQYF. Written as DNA, the CDR3 is TGTGCCAGCAGCTTAGATGGCGGGAGGGCCTACGAGCAGTACTTC.

This clonotype has at least ten counts. This rearrangement joins TRBV6-5 to TRBJ1-1; the D is unclear. V was cut by 4 bases and J by 6 bases, with 15 bases left in between. The CDR3 length is 14 residues. The germline CDR1 and CDR2 sequences are MNHEY and SVGAGI. CDR3 DNA: TGTGCCAGCAGTTCGCTCGACCGGACTCCTGAAGCTTTCTTT. Its protein is CASSSLDRTPEAFF.

The chain uses TRBV28 and TRBJ2-4; D gene uncertain. V was clipped by 4 bases and J by 10 bases, with 11 bases between them. Germline CDR1 and CDR2: MDHEN and SYDVKM. The length of the CDR3 is 12 residues. DNA of the CDR3: TGTGCCAGCAGTTACTACCTAGGGATTCAGTACTTC. Encoded protein: CASSYYLGIQYF.

This chain links TRBV6-2 or TRBV6-3 with TRBJ2-5; TRBD2 matches at 11 bases. Germline loops: CDR1 MNHEY, CDR2 SVGEGT. V gave up 7 bases and J gave up 3 bases; unmatched junction bases: 10. The CDR3 consists of 16 residues. The CDR3 DNA reads TGTGCCAGCAAAATAGCGGGAGGGCCGAGGGAAGAGACCCAGTACTTC. Its protein is CASKIAGGPREETQYF.